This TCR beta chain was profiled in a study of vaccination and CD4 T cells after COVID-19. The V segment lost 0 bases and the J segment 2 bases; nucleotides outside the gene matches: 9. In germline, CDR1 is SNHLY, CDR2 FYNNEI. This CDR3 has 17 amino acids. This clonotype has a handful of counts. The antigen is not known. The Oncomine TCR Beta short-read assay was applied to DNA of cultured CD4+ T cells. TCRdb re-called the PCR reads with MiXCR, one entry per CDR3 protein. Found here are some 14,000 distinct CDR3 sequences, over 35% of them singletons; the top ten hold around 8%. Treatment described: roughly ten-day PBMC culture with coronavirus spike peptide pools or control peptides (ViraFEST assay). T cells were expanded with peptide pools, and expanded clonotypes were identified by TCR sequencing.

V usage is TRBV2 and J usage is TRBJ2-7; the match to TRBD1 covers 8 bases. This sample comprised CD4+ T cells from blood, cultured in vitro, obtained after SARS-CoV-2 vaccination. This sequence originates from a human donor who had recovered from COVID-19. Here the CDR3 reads CASSEALWAGGTYEQYF. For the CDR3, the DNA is TGTGCCAGCAGTGAAGCGCTTTGGGCAGGGGGCACCTACGAGCAGTACTTC.